Listed below are T cell receptor beta chains from one sample, sequenced in a study of OX40 agonist ivuxolimab in advanced cancers. TCRdb's copy holds only in-frame clones and misses some; the assay was immunoSEQ multiplex PCR. Of about 100,000 clones detected, approximately 90% appear once; the ten largest clones hold roughly 0.66%. The sample consisted of CD4+ or CD8+ T cells sorted from blood, taken in a trial of the OX40 agonist ivuxolimab. These receptors were collected from an adult with an advanced solid tumor such as melanoma, head and neck, liver or kidney cancer. CDR3s include the opening cysteine and the closing phenylalanine or tryptophan. A D gene is named only where the DNA matches it firmly. Size is stated for part of the rows, as once, few or many counts, or as a class when the clone is expanded.

.,.,TRBV5-1,TRBJ2-7,TGCGCCAGCAGACTTACAGGGAGTTACGAGCAGTACTTC,CASRLTGSYEQYF
.,few,TRBV30,TRBJ1-5,TGTGCCTGGAGTGAAGGGGGAGGCAATCAGCCCCAGCATTTT,CAWSEGGGNQPQHF
TRBD1,.,TRBV10-3,TRBJ1-2,TGTGCCATCAGTGGGACAGGGGTGGGCTATGGCTACACCTTC,CAISGTGVGYGYTF
TRBD2,.,TRBV6-1,TRBJ2-3,TGTGCCAGCAGTGGCGGGGGGGGATCAGATACGCAGTATTTT,CASSGGGGSDTQYF
TRBD2,.,TRBV4-1,TRBJ2-3,TGCGCCAGCAGCCCGGGACTAGCGGGAGTGGGAGATACGCAGTATTTT,CASSPGLAGVGDTQYF
.,.,TRBV9,TRBJ2-3,TGTGCCAGCAGCGCCAGACTCGACACAGATACGCAGTATTTT,CASSARLDTDTQYF
.,.,TRBV19,TRBJ2-7,TGTGCCAGTAGTATCTCCACCGGGGGCAGCTCCTACGAGCAGTACTTC,CASSISTGGSSYEQYF
TRBD1,.,TRBV4-1,TRBJ1-3,TGCGCCAGCAGCCATCCGGACAGGTCCGACACCATATATTTT,CASSHPDRSDTIYF
.,.,TRBV7-7,TRBJ2-1,TGTGCTAGCAGCTTAGGGTTAACATACAATGAGCAGTTCTTC,CASSLGLTYNEQFF
.,.,TRBV7-9,TRBJ1-4,TGTGCCAGCAGCTTAGTGGGAGGCGACGTGGAAAAACTGTTTTTT,CASSLVGGDVEKLFF
.,.,TRBV6-5,TRBJ2-5,TGTGCCAGCAGTTCCCTTCCAGAGACCCAGTACTTC,CASSSLPETQYF
TRBD1,.,TRBV19,TRBJ1-3,TGTGCCAGTAGTGCCGGGACAGGAAGACGAGGAAACACCATATATTTT,CASSAGTGRRGNTIYF
.,.,TRBV10-1,TRBJ1-5,TGCGCCAGCAGTGACAGGAGGGATCAGCCCCAGCATTTT,CASSDRRDQPQHF
.,.,TRBV30,TRBJ2-5,TGTGCCTGGAGCGACAGGGCGCGGGGCCAGGAGACCCAGTACTTC,CAWSDRARGQETQYF
TRBD2,.,TRBV11-1,TRBJ2-4,TGTGCCAGCAGCCCTAGACTAGCGGCAGCCAAAAACATTCAGTACTTC,CASSPRLAAAKNIQYF
TRBD1,once,TRBV5-4,TRBJ2-1,TGTGCCAGCAGCCCCACAGGGGGCAACTCCTACAATGAGCAGTTCTTC,CASSPTGGNSYNEQFF
.,.,TRBV5-4,TRBJ1-3,TGTGCCAGCAGCTTGGATCCCCACAGGGCCAACACCATATATTTT,CASSLDPHRANTIYF
.,.,TRBV5-6,TRBJ1-2,TGTGCCAGCAGCTTGGGACTGAATGGCTACACCTTC,CASSLGLNGYTF
TRBD1,.,TRBV5-4,TRBJ1-2,TGTGCCAGCAGCCAGAGACAGGGGTATGGCTACACCTTC,CASSQRQGYGYTF
.,once,TRBV30,TRBJ1-5,TGTGCCTGGAGCGGGACGGGGGGATATAGCAATCAGCCCCAGCATTTT,CAWSGTGGYSNQPQHF
.,.,TRBV13,TRBJ1-6,TGTGCCAGCAGCTTAGGGTGGGAGTCCTATAATTCACCCCTCCACTTT,CASSLGWESYNSPLHF
TRBD2,.,TRBV7-7,TRBJ2-2,TGTGCTAGCAGCGCGACTAGCGTATCGAACACCGGGGAGCTGTTTTTT,CASSATSVSNTGELFF
.,.,TRBV30,TRBJ2-1,TGTGCCTGGAGTGGAAGCTCCAAATCCTACAATGAGCAGTTCTTC,CAWSGSSKSYNEQFF
.,few,TRBV9,TRBJ2-3,TGTGCCAGCAACGACGGGAGAGGAGATACGCAGTATTTT,CASNDGRGDTQYF
.,.,TRBV19,TRBJ2-3,TGTGCCAGTAGGTACCCCGGACCGACAGATACGCAGTATTTT,CASRYPGPTDTQYF
TRBD2,.,TRBV5-4,TRBJ2-5,TGTGCCAGCAGCCTCGGCGGACTAGCGGGAGAGACCCAGTACTTC,CASSLGGLAGETQYF
.,.,TRBV5-4,TRBJ2-5,TGTGCCAGCAGCGGGGCTAGCGACCAAGAGACCCAGTACTTC,CASSGASDQETQYF
.,.,TRBV19,TRBJ1-4,TGTGCCAGTAGTATCTCCCCAGGGTTCCGGGAAAAACTGTTTTTT,CASSISPGFREKLFF
TRBD2,.,TRBV4-2,TRBJ2-1,TGTGCCAGCAGCCAAGCCCCTAGCGGCGTCTACAATGAGCAGTTCTTC,CASSQAPSGVYNEQFF
TRBD2,.,TRBV30,TRBJ2-1,TGTGCCTGGAGTCGGACTAGCGGGATCAATGAGCAGTTCTTC,CAWSRTSGINEQFF
TRBD2,.,TRBV18,TRBJ2-3,TGTGCCAGCTCGGCGCGGGTAGCGGGAGTCATCACAGATACGCAGTATTTT,CASSARVAGVITDTQYF
TRBD1,.,TRBV19,TRBJ1-4,TGTGCCAGTAGTTCACAGGGGGCAACTAATGAAAAACTGTTTTTT,CASSSQGATNEKLFF
.,.,TRBV15,TRBJ2-4,TGTGCCACCAGCAGAGTCGCAGGGCCTGAAAACATTCAGTACTTC,CATSRVAGPENIQYF
.,.,TRBV4-1,TRBJ1-5,TGCGCCAGCAGCTCCTCCCCCGGGACACTCAAAAATCAGCCCCAGCATTTT,CASSSSPGTLKNQPQHF
TRBD1,few,TRBV5-1,TRBJ2-5,TGCGCCAGCAGCCTAGGGACAGCTCAAGAGACCCAGTACTTC,CASSLGTAQETQYF
TRBD1,.,TRBV11-3,TRBJ1-3,TGTGCCAGCAGCTACCCCAACCGGGACAGGGGACATTACTCTGGAAACACCATATATTTT,CASSYPNRDRGHYSGNTIYF
.,once,TRBV6-5,TRBJ2-5,TGTGCCAGCAGTTACTCGGGTAGCGTCTTACAAGAGACCCAGTACTTC,CASSYSGSVLQETQYF
.,.,TRBV27,TRBJ2-3,TGTGCCAGCAGTCGCCAAGGACTATCGGGGGATACGCAGTATTTT,CASSRQGLSGDTQYF
.,.,TRBV19,TRBJ1-5,TGTGCCAGTAGAGAAGCAGGTGCCCATCAGCCCCAGCATTTT,CASREAGAHQPQHF
TRBD2,.,TRBV2,TRBJ2-5,TGTGCCAGCAGTGGTGCGGGACTAACGGGGGGGACCCAGTACTTC,CASSGAGLTGGTQYF
TRBD2,.,TRBV10-3,TRBJ2-2,TGTGCCATCAGTTTGACTAGCCAAGGGTCCACCGGGGAGCTGTTTTTT,CAISLTSQGSTGELFF
TRBD1,.,TRBV7-9,TRBJ2-3,TGTGCCAGCAGGGGGTGGGACAGGAGCACAGATACGCAGTATTTT,CASRGWDRSTDTQYF
TRBD2,.,TRBV19,TRBJ2-7,TGTGCCACTATGGGAGGGACTAGCGGGGTGCCCTACGAGCAGTACTTC,CATMGGTSGVPYEQYF
.,.,TRBV19,TRBJ1-5,TGTGCCAGTAAGGCAGGGGCAGGGAATCAGCCCCAGCATTTT,CASKAGAGNQPQHF
.,.,TRBV11-2,TRBJ2-7,TGTGCCAGCAGCTTAGATTTTGACACCGGGGGGCAGTACTTC,CASSLDFDTGGQYF
.,.,TRBV9,TRBJ2-1,TGTGCCAGCAGCGTAGCCCCAGGACACCCCGGTGGGAATGAGCAGTTCTTC,CASSVAPGHPGGNEQFF
.,once,TRBV30,TRBJ1-5,TGTGCCTGGAGTTCTACAGGGACTCAGCCCCAGCATTTT,CAWSSTGTQPQHF
TRBD2,.,TRBV29-1,TRBJ2-1,TGCAGCGTTGGTAGCGGGAGGGCCGGATACAATGAGCAGTTCTTC,CSVGSGRAGYNEQFF
.,.,TRBV29-1,TRBJ1-1,TGCAGCGTTGACAGGGTCCTACGAGGCACTGAAGCTTTCTTT,CSVDRVLRGTEAFF
.,.,TRBV6-1,TRBJ2-1,TGTGCCAGCGATGGGGGGAACTACAATGAGCAGTTCTTC,CASDGGNYNEQFF
.,.,TRBV7-2,TRBJ1-2,TGTGCCAGCAGCTTACCAGGGCTCTATGGCTACACCTTC,CASSLPGLYGYTF